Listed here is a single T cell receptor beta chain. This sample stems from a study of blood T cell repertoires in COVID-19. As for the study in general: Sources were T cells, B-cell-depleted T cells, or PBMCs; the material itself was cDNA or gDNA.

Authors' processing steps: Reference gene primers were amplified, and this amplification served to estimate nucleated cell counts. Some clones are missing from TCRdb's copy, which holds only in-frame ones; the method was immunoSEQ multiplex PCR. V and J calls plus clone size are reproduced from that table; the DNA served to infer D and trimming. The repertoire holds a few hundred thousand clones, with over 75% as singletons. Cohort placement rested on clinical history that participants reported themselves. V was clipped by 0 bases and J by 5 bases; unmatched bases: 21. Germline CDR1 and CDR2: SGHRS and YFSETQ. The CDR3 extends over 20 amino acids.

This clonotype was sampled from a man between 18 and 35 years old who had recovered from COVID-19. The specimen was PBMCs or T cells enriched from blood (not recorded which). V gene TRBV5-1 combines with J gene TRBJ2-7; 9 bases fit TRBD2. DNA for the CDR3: TGCGCCAGCAGCTTGGAGGTATCGGGACTAGCCCCTTTCTCTTTGGACGAGCAGTACTTC. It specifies CASSLEVSGLAPFSLDEQYF.